The T cell receptor (beta chain) described here comes from a study of blood T cells in healthy people across ages. It was with a sample-barcoded 5' primer and a J-beta primer mix that a second PCR of roughly 6 to 11 cycles was run. MiXCR was run by TCRdb on the 5' RACE reads, yielding one entry per CDR3 protein. In the table there are about 1 million distinct CDR3 sequences, 20% to 25% of which are singletons. The table lists this clonotype with a few counts. V shed 1 base, J shed 1 base, and the junction held 11 bases outside the gene matches. The CDR3 contains 19 residues. From germline, CDR1 is SEHNR and CDR2 FQNEAQ (reference sequence). In addition, the sample was reused for a study of T cells of mothers and their children. From that second work: Slightly, though not significantly, more overlap was seen in related than in unrelated mother-child pairs.

Sequenced sample: blood. J is TRBJ2-2 and V is TRBV7-9, with 8 bases lining up with TRBD2. The clonotype originates from a girl aged 2 to 10 in good health. DNA of the CDR3: TGTGCCAGCAGCTTAGGTCGTTATTGGACTAGCCAGAACACCGGGGAGCTGTTTTTT. Amino acid sequence: CASSLGRYWTSQNTGELFF.